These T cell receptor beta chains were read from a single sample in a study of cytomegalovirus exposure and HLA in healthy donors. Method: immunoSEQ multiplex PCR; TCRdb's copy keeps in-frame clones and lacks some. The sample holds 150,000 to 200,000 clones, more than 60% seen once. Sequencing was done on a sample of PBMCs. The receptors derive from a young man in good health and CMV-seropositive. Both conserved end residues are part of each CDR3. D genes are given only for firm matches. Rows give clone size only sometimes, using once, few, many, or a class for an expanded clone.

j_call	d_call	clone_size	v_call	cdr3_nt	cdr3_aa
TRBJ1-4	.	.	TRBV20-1	TGCAGTGCCACGTTGAGTGAAAAACTGTTTTTT	CSATLSEKLFF
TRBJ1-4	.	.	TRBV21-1	TGTGCCAGCAGCATCCTAGTGAGCCCTGTCCATGAAAAACTGTTTTTT	CASSILVSPVHEKLFF
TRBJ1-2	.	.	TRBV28	TGTGCCAGCAGTTATAAGGCCGGGAGCTACACCTTC	CASSYKAGSYTF
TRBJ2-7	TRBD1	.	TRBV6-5	TGTGCCAGCAGTTACCTCAGGGACAGGAACTACGAGCAGTACTTC	CASSYLRDRNYEQYF
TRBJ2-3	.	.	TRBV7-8	TGTGCCAGCAGCCACAGGGAGTACGGCACAGATACGCAGTATTTT	CASSHREYGTDTQYF
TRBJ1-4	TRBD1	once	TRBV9	TGTGCCAGCAGCCCCACACCGACAGGGGGTGAAAAACTGTTTTTT	CASSPTPTGGEKLFF
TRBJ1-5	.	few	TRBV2	TGTGCCAGCAGGGACAGCAGCAATCAGCCCCAGCATTTT	CASRDSSNQPQHF
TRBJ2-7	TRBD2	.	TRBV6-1	TGTGCCAGCAGTGAAGATCCTAGCGGGAGCTACGAGCAGTACTTC	CASSEDPSGSYEQYF
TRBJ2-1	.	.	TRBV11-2	TGTGCCAGCAGCACCTCCCGGGATTCGTACACCTACAATGAGCAGTTCTTC	CASSTSRDSYTYNEQFF
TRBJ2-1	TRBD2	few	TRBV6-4	TGTGCCAGCAGGCTAGCGGAAGAACACAATGAGCAGTTCTTC	CASRLAEEHNEQFF
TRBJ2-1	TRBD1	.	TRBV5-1	TGCGCCAGCAGCGGGGACAGGGGGCGTCTAGCGGGAGATCCCCGGCAGTTCTTC	CASSGDRGRLAGDPRQFF
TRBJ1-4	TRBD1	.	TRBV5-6	TGTGCCAGCAGCGGAGGACAGGCGATCCTAACAACTAATGAAAAACTGTTTTTT	CASSGGQAILTTNEKLFF
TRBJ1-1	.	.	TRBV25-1	TGTGCCAGCAGTCGGACAGCGGACACTGAAGCTTTCTTT	CASSRTADTEAFF
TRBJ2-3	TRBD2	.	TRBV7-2	TGTGCCAGCAGCTTAGACGGGACTAGCGGGGGCTTCTCTCCGCAGTATTTT	CASSLDGTSGGFSPQYF
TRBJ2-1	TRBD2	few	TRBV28	TGTGCCAGCAGTTTAGGCGGGAGGAGGGGTAATGAGCAGTTCTTC	CASSLGGRRGNEQFF
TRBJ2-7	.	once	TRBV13	TGTGCCAGCAGCCGAATCCCGGGGGCTAGCGGCTCCTACGAGCAGTACTTC	CASSRIPGASGSYEQYF